Listed below are T cell receptor beta chains from one sample, sequenced in a study of blood T cell repertoires in COVID-19. Measured with immunoSEQ multiplex PCR; TCRdb has only the in-frame clones, and not every one. The profile shows 300,000 to 350,000 clones, more than 85% of them singletons. Sample: PBMCs or T cells enriched from blood (not recorded which). The receptor set was obtained from a woman in her 30s who had recovered from COVID-19. Both conserved end residues are part of each CDR3. Fields, in order: clone size, D gene, V gene, J gene, CDR3 protein, CDR3 DNA. D genes are given only for firm matches. Clone size is stated in some rows and not others, as once, few, many or a class when expanded.

abundance: -
d_gene: -
v_gene: TRBV28
j_gene: TRBJ1-1
CDR3aa: CASSSYPLGGANTEAFF
CDR3nt: TGTGCCAGCAGTTCATACCCTCTGGGGGGGGCCAACACTGAAGCTTTCTTT

abundance: -
d_gene: -
v_gene: TRBV19
j_gene: TRBJ2-2
CDR3aa: CASSIEGQANTGELFF
CDR3nt: TGTGCCAGTAGTATAGAGGGTCAGGCCAACACCGGGGAGCTGTTTTTT

abundance: -
d_gene: TRBD1
v_gene: TRBV29-1
j_gene: TRBJ2-3
CDR3aa: CSEIQGARTDTQYF
CDR3nt: TGCAGCGAAATACAGGGGGCGCGGACAGATACGCAGTATTTT

abundance: -
d_gene: -
v_gene: TRBV4-1
j_gene: TRBJ2-5
CDR3aa: CASSQVVGLARQETQYF
CDR3nt: TGCGCCAGCAGCCAAGTAGTCGGGTTAGCGAGGCAAGAGACCCAGTACTTC

abundance: -
d_gene: -
v_gene: TRBV20-1
j_gene: TRBJ2-7
CDR3aa: CSARSYEQYF
CDR3nt: TGCAGTGCTAGGAGTTACGAGCAGTACTTC

abundance: -
d_gene: TRBD2
v_gene: TRBV30
j_gene: TRBJ2-3
CDR3aa: CAWSPLTSGGANTQYF
CDR3nt: TGTGCCTGGAGTCCTCTCACTAGCGGGGGGGCAAATACGCAGTATTTT

abundance: -
d_gene: TRBD1
v_gene: TRBV28
j_gene: TRBJ1-2
CDR3aa: CASSLPLGQGGNYGYTF
CDR3nt: TGTGCCAGCAGTTTGCCCTTAGGACAGGGTGGAAACTATGGCTACACCTTC

abundance: once
d_gene: -
v_gene: TRBV19
j_gene: TRBJ2-6
CDR3aa: CASRGIGHPLSGANVLTF
CDR3nt: TGTGCCAGTAGGGGGATTGGACATCCTCTCTCTGGGGCCAACGTCCTGACTTTC

abundance: -
d_gene: -
v_gene: TRBV6-5
j_gene: TRBJ1-2
CDR3aa: CASSPRGRHWGYTF
CDR3nt: TGTGCCAGCAGTCCCCGGGGGAGGCACTGGGGCTACACCTTC

abundance: -
d_gene: TRBD1
v_gene: TRBV28
j_gene: TRBJ1-6
CDR3aa: CASTILYDRASPLHF
CDR3nt: TGTGCCAGCACCATCCTGTACGACAGGGCTTCACCCCTCCACTTT

abundance: -
d_gene: -
v_gene: TRBV5-4
j_gene: TRBJ2-2
CDR3aa: CASSLRQTNTGELFF
CDR3nt: TGTGCCAGCAGCTTGCGACAGACGAACACCGGGGAGCTGTTTTTT

abundance: -
d_gene: -
v_gene: TRBV7-6
j_gene: TRBJ2-7
CDR3aa: CASSLRVDTTYEQYF
CDR3nt: TGTGCCAGCAGCCTGAGAGTGGACACCACCTACGAGCAGTACTTC

abundance: once
d_gene: -
v_gene: TRBV7-9
j_gene: TRBJ1-2
CDR3aa: CASSKGAIYGYTF
CDR3nt: TGTGCCAGCAGCAAAGGGGCCATCTATGGCTACACCTTC

abundance: once
d_gene: -
v_gene: TRBV20-1
j_gene: TRBJ2-7
CDR3aa: CSASLPGLRSKEQYF
CDR3nt: TGCAGTGCTAGTCTACCGGGACTCCGTTCGAAGGAGCAGTACTTC

abundance: -
d_gene: -
v_gene: TRBV4-1
j_gene: TRBJ2-1
CDR3aa: CASSQHGEQFF
CDR3nt: TGCGCCAGCAGCCAACACGGTGAGCAGTTCTTC

abundance: few
d_gene: -
v_gene: TRBV16
j_gene: TRBJ1-5
CDR3aa: CASSQSGQGNQPQHF
CDR3nt: TGTGCCAGCAGCCAATCCGGCCAGGGCAATCAGCCCCAGCATTTT

abundance: -
d_gene: -
v_gene: TRBV7-2
j_gene: TRBJ1-1
CDR3aa: CASSSTGNTEAFF
CDR3nt: TGTGCCAGCAGCTCTACAGGGAACACTGAAGCTTTCTTT

abundance: -
d_gene: -
v_gene: TRBV27
j_gene: TRBJ1-6
CDR3aa: CASSTWQASSYNSPLHF
CDR3nt: TGTGCCAGCAGCACGTGGCAGGCCAGCTCCTATAATTCACCCCTCCACTTT

abundance: -
d_gene: -
v_gene: TRBV7-8
j_gene: TRBJ2-7
CDR3aa: CASCQSGQVSSYEQYF
CDR3nt: TGTGCCAGCTGCCAATCGGGACAAGTAAGCTCCTACGAGCAGTACTTC

abundance: -
d_gene: TRBD1
v_gene: TRBV5-1
j_gene: TRBJ2-3
CDR3aa: CASSLGQGAGTDTQYF
CDR3nt: TGCGCCAGCAGCTTGGGTCAGGGGGCTGGCACAGATACGCAGTATTTT

abundance: -
d_gene: -
v_gene: TRBV7-8
j_gene: TRBJ2-7
CDR3aa: CASSSYYKTSGQTRSYEQYF
CDR3nt: TGTGCCAGCAGCTCATACTACAAGACGTCCGGACAGACCCGCTCCTACGAGCAGTACTTC

abundance: -
d_gene: -
v_gene: TRBV18
j_gene: TRBJ1-1
CDR3aa: CASSLSLKGLNSEAFF
CDR3nt: TGTGCCAGCTCACTATCCTTAAAGGGGCTCAATTCGGAAGCTTTCTTT

abundance: -
d_gene: -
v_gene: TRBV2
j_gene: TRBJ1-4
CDR3aa: CASSGITTNEKLFF
CDR3nt: TGTGCCAGCAGCGGGATCACAACTAATGAAAAACTGTTTTTT

abundance: -
d_gene: TRBD1
v_gene: TRBV28
j_gene: TRBJ1-1
CDR3aa: CASSRTGTGVEAFF
CDR3nt: TGTGCCAGCAGTAGGACCGGGACAGGGGTTGAAGCTTTCTTT

abundance: once
d_gene: -
v_gene: TRBV15
j_gene: TRBJ2-1
CDR3aa: CATSRDLPREQFF
CDR3nt: TGTGCCACCAGCAGAGATCTCCCGAGGGAGCAGTTCTTC

abundance: -
d_gene: -
v_gene: TRBV5-1
j_gene: TRBJ2-7
CDR3aa: CASSTQGSYEQYF
CDR3nt: TGCGCCAGCAGCACACAGGGTTCCTACGAGCAGTACTTC

abundance: -
d_gene: -
v_gene: TRBV11-2
j_gene: TRBJ1-1
CDR3aa: CASSLDGGRWKAEAFF
CDR3nt: TGTGCCAGCAGCTTAGATGGAGGGAGGTGGAAGGCTGAAGCTTTCTTT

abundance: -
d_gene: TRBD1
v_gene: TRBV19
j_gene: TRBJ1-1
CDR3aa: CASSPGQGGTEAFF
CDR3nt: TGTGCCAGTAGTCCAGGACAGGGAGGGACTGAAGCTTTCTTT

abundance: -
d_gene: TRBD1
v_gene: TRBV27
j_gene: TRBJ2-1
CDR3aa: CASSLSLNWITGGHNEQFF
CDR3nt: TGTGCCAGCAGTTTATCGCTGAACTGGATAACAGGGGGCCACAATGAGCAGTTCTTC

abundance: -
d_gene: TRBD1
v_gene: TRBV5-6
j_gene: TRBJ1-2
CDR3aa: CASSLAGGDGYTF
CDR3nt: TGTGCCAGCAGCTTGGCAGGGGGCGATGGCTACACCTTC

abundance: -
d_gene: -
v_gene: TRBV7-2
j_gene: TRBJ2-5
CDR3aa: CASTSGGTGETQYF
CDR3nt: TGTGCCAGCACCTCCGGGGGAACGGGAGAGACCCAGTACTTC

abundance: -
d_gene: TRBD1
v_gene: TRBV29-1
j_gene: TRBJ2-7
CDR3aa: CSVDGQGIHEQYF
CDR3nt: TGCAGCGTTGACGGACAGGGCATCCACGAGCAGTACTTC

abundance: -
d_gene: TRBD1
v_gene: TRBV19
j_gene: TRBJ2-7
CDR3aa: CASSTTGYPYEQYF
CDR3nt: TGTGCCAGTAGTACGACAGGGTATCCCTACGAGCAGTACTTC

abundance: -
d_gene: -
v_gene: TRBV2
j_gene: TRBJ1-6
CDR3aa: CASSEEVLDRSYNSPLHF
CDR3nt: TGTGCCAGCAGCGAAGAGGTTCTAGACCGCTCCTATAATTCACCCCTCCACTTT

abundance: -
d_gene: -
v_gene: TRBV7-2
j_gene: TRBJ1-2
CDR3aa: CASSSYSTVLYGYTF
CDR3nt: TGTGCCAGCAGCTCCTACTCGACAGTCCTCTATGGCTACACCTTC

abundance: -
d_gene: -
v_gene: TRBV6-2/TRBV6-3
j_gene: TRBJ1-1
CDR3aa: CASSQGGAPEAFF
CDR3nt: TGTGCCAGCAGTCAGGGAGGGGCGCCTGAAGCTTTCTTT

abundance: -
d_gene: TRBD1
v_gene: TRBV19
j_gene: TRBJ2-3
CDR3aa: CASSTPTGLGDTQYF
CDR3nt: TGTGCCAGTAGTACCCCGACAGGGTTGGGAGATACGCAGTATTTT

abundance: -
d_gene: TRBD1
v_gene: TRBV30
j_gene: TRBJ2-7
CDR3aa: CAWGAGTGSYEQYF
CDR3nt: TGTGCCTGGGGGGCCGGGACAGGGTCGTACGAGCAGTACTTC

abundance: -
d_gene: -
v_gene: TRBV30
j_gene: TRBJ2-1
CDR3aa: CAWNRVSYNEQFF
CDR3nt: TGTGCCTGGAACAGGGTCTCCTACAATGAGCAGTTCTTC

abundance: -
d_gene: -
v_gene: TRBV3-1/TRBV3-2
j_gene: TRBJ2-1
CDR3aa: CASSQDPVYNEQFF
CDR3nt: TGTGCCAGCAGCCAAGATCCAGTCTACAATGAGCAGTTCTTC

abundance: -
d_gene: -
v_gene: TRBV28
j_gene: TRBJ1-2
CDR3aa: CASSLSPGYYGYTF
CDR3nt: TGTGCCAGCAGTTTATCCCCAGGCTACTATGGCTACACCTTC

abundance: -
d_gene: -
v_gene: TRBV28
j_gene: TRBJ2-5
CDR3aa: CASSSPGHPRETQYF
CDR3nt: TGTGCCAGCAGTTCCCCGGGACACCCGAGGGAGACCCAGTACTTC

abundance: -
d_gene: TRBD2
v_gene: TRBV4-1
j_gene: TRBJ2-3
CDR3aa: CASSQDRGGPPDTQYF
CDR3nt: TGCGCCAGCAGCCAAGATCGGGGGGGGCCCCCAGATACGCAGTATTTT

abundance: -
d_gene: -
v_gene: TRBV15
j_gene: TRBJ2-5
CDR3aa: CATSRGSNQETQYF
CDR3nt: TGTGCCACCAGCAGAGGATCTAACCAAGAGACCCAGTACTTC

abundance: -
d_gene: TRBD1
v_gene: TRBV6-4
j_gene: TRBJ2-2
CDR3aa: CASRQGGDTGELFF
CDR3nt: TGTGCCAGCAGACAGGGGGGTGACACCGGGGAGCTGTTTTTT

abundance: -
d_gene: -
v_gene: TRBV7-8
j_gene: TRBJ1-1
CDR3aa: CASSPLKAAFF
CDR3nt: TGTGCCAGCAGCCCACTAAAAGCAGCTTTCTTT

abundance: -
d_gene: -
v_gene: TRBV27
j_gene: TRBJ1-2
CDR3aa: CASSSDAAGYGYTF
CDR3nt: TGTGCCAGCAGTTCGGACGCGGCGGGCTATGGCTACACCTTC

abundance: -
d_gene: TRBD2
v_gene: TRBV3-1/TRBV3-2
j_gene: TRBJ2-7
CDR3aa: CASSQAAGREYEQYF
CDR3nt: TGTGCCAGCAGCCAAGCGGCAGGGAGGGAATACGAGCAGTACTTC

abundance: -
d_gene: -
v_gene: TRBV9
j_gene: TRBJ1-6
CDR3aa: CASSVGSNYNSPLHF
CDR3nt: TGTGCCAGCAGCGTAGGGAGTAACTATAATTCACCCCTCCACTTT